Each of the 27 T cell receptor beta chains below was sequenced from the same sample in a study of blood T cell repertoires in COVID-19. This table comes from immunoSEQ multiplex PCR, and its TCRdb copy is limited to in-frame clones, with some not included. The sample has about 300,000 clones; around 86% are singletons. Sequences were obtained from peripheral blood. Receptors were obtained from a man aged 65-85 years with acute or convalescent COVID-19.

V usage is TRBV5-4 and J usage is TRBJ2-7, with 14 bases lining up with TRBD2. With 7 bases clipped from V and 2 bases from J, the junction kept 2 bases outside the gene matches. This CDR3 has 14 amino acids. Germline CDR1 and CDR2: SGHNT and YYREEE (reference sequence). This CDR3 reads CASGLAGGAYEQYF. The CDR3 DNA sequence: TGTGCCAGCGGACTAGCGGGAGGAGCCTACGAGCAGTACTTC.

CDR3 loop: CASRSSGTGFSGANVLTF. The CDR3 DNA sequence: TGTGCCAGCAGATCTTCCGGGACAGGATTCTCTGGGGCCAACGTCCTGACTTTC. The chain recombines TRBV27 with TRBJ2-6, with 8 bases aligning to TRBD1. The V gene end was trimmed by 6 bases and the J gene end by 0 bases; junction bases not matched to a gene: 10. CDR1 and CDR2 from the germline V gene are MNHEY and SMNVEV (reference sequence). The length of the CDR3 is 18 residues.

The gene calls are TRBV9 and TRBJ1-6; 8 bases match TRBD1. The ends lost 4 bases at V and 9 bases at J; junction bases unmatched: 6. CDR1 is SGDLS and CDR2 is YYNGEE in the germline V gene. The CDR3 is 14 residues long. The CDR3 nucleotides read TGTGCCAGCAGCCCCCAGGGGGCGCCTTCACCCCTCCACTTT. Translated: CASSPQGAPSPLHF.

This clone was seen once. The rearrangement uses TRBV9 and TRBJ2-1; 9 bases map to TRBD1. The germline gives CDR1 SGDLS, CDR2 YYNGEE. CDR3 size: 15 residues. Trimming removed 4 bases from V and 7 bases from J; junction bases left unmatched: 9. The CDR3 sequence: CASSLQDRGLNEQFF. The CDR3 nucleotides read TGTGCCAGCAGCCTCCAGGACAGGGGACTTAATGAGCAGTTCTTC. Drawing the rest from reference TRBV9 and TRBJ2-1, the complete variable domain is DSGVTQTPKHLITATGQRVTLRCSPRSGDLSVYWYQQSLDQGLQFLIQYYNGEERAKGNILERFSAQQFPDLHSELNLSSLELGDSALYFCASSLQDRGLNEQFFGPGTRLTVL.

The chain is built from TRBV4-3 and TRBJ2-7; 9 positions match TRBD1. Trimming took 0 bases from V and 4 from J; bases not matched to a gene: 13. Germline CDR1 is LGHNA and CDR2 is YSLEER. The CDR3 sequence is 18 residues long. CDR3 protein: CASSQDWGQGLMMYEQYF. CDR3 nucleotides: TGCGCCAGCAGCCAAGATTGGGGACAGGGACTGATGATGTACGAGCAGTACTTC.

V gene TRBV6-5 combines with J gene TRBJ2-5, with 11 bases lining up with TRBD1. After removal of 6 bases from V and 4 bases from J, the junction contained 7 bases not matched to a gene. Germline CDR1 MNHEY, CDR2 SVGAGI. The CDR3 has 15 residues. This CDR3 is CASRAPGQGGETQYF. CDR3 sequence (DNA): TGTGCCAGCAGAGCTCCGGGACAGGGGGGAGAGACCCAGTACTTC.

This clone came up once. This chain joins TRBV6-2 or TRBV6-3 and TRBJ1-4; TRBD1 aligns across 8 bases. The V and J ends lost 6 bases and 8 bases, in that order; junction bases with no gene match: 11. CDR1 MNHEY and CDR2 SVGEGT come from the germline V gene. The CDR3 is 15 amino acids. The CDR3 DNA reads as TGTGCCAGCAGCCGCTGGACAGGGACTGACGAAAAACTGTTTTTT. This encodes CASSRWTGTDEKLFF.

The V and J genes are TRBV5-1 and TRBJ1-2; D perhaps matches TRBD1 (6 bases). From germline, CDR1 is SGHRS and CDR2 YFSETQ. The ends were cut back, 0 bases at V and 3 bases at J, with 12 bases in the middle. The CDR3 runs to 15 residues. The CDR3 coding sequence is TGCGCCAGCAGCTTGGCAGGGGACGGTCACTATGGCTACACCTTC. Translation gives CASSLAGDGHYGYTF.

V gene TRBV7-9 combines with J gene TRBJ1-2; 7 bases match TRBD1. Germline V gene data show CDR1 as SEHNR and CDR2 as FQNEAQ (reference sequence). There are 15 residues in the CDR3. The junction had 4 bases not matched to a gene; V was cut back by 0 bases and J by 3 bases. The CDR3 nucleotides read TGTGCCAGCAGCTTAGCTTGGGACAGCTACTATGGCTACACCTTC. It yields the protein CASSLAWDSYYGYTF.

V and J are TRBV5-4 and TRBJ2-7, with 9 bases aligning to TRBD1. Germline assignment: CDR1 SGHNT and CDR2 YYREEE (reference sequence). This CDR3 contains 14 residues. Trimming took 2 bases from V and 3 from J; bases not matched to a gene: 3. Written as DNA, the CDR3 is TGTGCCAGCAGCTTTCGGGACAGGGACTACGAGCAGTACTTC. It translates to CASSFRDRDYEQYF.

The chain recombines TRBV5-1 with TRBJ2-5; tentatively, D is TRBD1 (6 bases). The CDR3 covers 15 residues. Germline V gene sequence: CDR1 SGHRS, CDR2 YFSETQ. The V and J ends lost 1 base and 5 bases respectively, with 15 bases between them. CDR3 region: CASSLRGGTPETQYF. The CDR3 bases are TGCGCCAGCAGCTTGCGAGGGGGTACTCCGGAGACCCAGTACTTC.

The gene calls are TRBV29-1 and TRBJ1-1; a weak D match, TRBD1 (5 bases). The CDR3 loop spans 13 amino acids. V lost 2 bases, J lost 4 bases, and 11 bases lay in between. Germline V lookup: CDR1 SQVTM, CDR2 ANQGSEA. The CDR3 here is CSVEKVGGTEAFF. The CDR3 region has the DNA TGCAGCGTTGAAAAGGTGGGGGGCACTGAAGCTTTCTTT. Complete variable domain (other parts from reference TRBV29-1 and TRBJ1-1): SAVISQKPSRDICQRGTSLTIQCQVDSQVTMMFWYRQQPGQSLTLIATANQGSEATYESGFVIDKFPISRPNLTFSTLTVSNMSPEDSSIYLCSVEKVGGTEAFFGQGTRLTVV.

V usage is TRBV28 and J usage is TRBJ1-6; 7 bases match TRBD1. Germline CDR1 MDHEN, CDR2 SYDVKM. V trimming: 5 bases; J trimming: 4 bases; junction bases outside the gene matches: 14. The CDR3 is 18 residues long. The CDR3 loop is CASSLSGSRQGYNSPLHF. CDR3 DNA: TGTGCCAGCAGTCTTTCGGGCTCTCGACAGGGATATAATTCACCCCTCCACTTT.

CDR3: CASSLQSQGTLSYEQYF. CDR3 sequence (DNA): TGCGCCAGCAGCTTGCAATCACAAGGGACTCTCTCCTACGAGCAGTACTTC. This sequence joins TRBV5-1 and TRBJ2-7; D may be TRBD2 (6 bases). The CDR3 is 17 residues long. Trimming cost V 1 base and J 0 bases, with 17 bases left between them. Germline CDR1 is SGHRS and CDR2 is YFSETQ.

CDR3 sequence (DNA): TGTGCCAGCAGTTACTTCCGGTCTTCCGGGGAGCTGTTTTTT. Residues: CASSYFRSSGELFF. V and J are TRBV6-2 or TRBV6-3 and TRBJ2-2; D remains ambiguous. In germline, CDR1 is MNHEY, CDR2 SVGEGT. The ends were cut back, 1 base at V and 6 bases at J, with 9 bases in the middle. This CDR3 has 14 amino acids.

V is TRBV6-6 and J is TRBJ2-7; 12 nucleotides line up with TRBD2. The CDR3 contains 16 residues. The germline gives CDR1 MNHNY, CDR2 SVGAGI (reference sequence). After removal of 7 bases from V and 5 bases from J, the junction contained 12 bases not matched to a gene. The CDR3, as DNA: TGTGCCAGCATCCCTAGCCCTGGACTAGCGGGAAACGAGCAGTACTTC. This codes for CASIPSPGLAGNEQYF.

The genes are TRBV12-3 or TRBV12-4 and TRBJ1-5; no clear D. This CDR3 region has 13 residues. The V and J ends lost 8 bases and 5 bases respectively, with 13 bases between them. The CDR3 DNA sequence: TGTGCCAGCTCCTCGGGGAGTGATCAGCCCCAGCATTTT. As protein: CASSSGSDQPQHF.

This clone is a singleton in its sample. The gene calls are TRBV7-2 and TRBJ2-3; TRBD2 might be the D (5 bases). The germline CDR1 and CDR2 sequences are SGHTA and FQGNSA. This CDR3 contains 15 residues. Trimming removed 5 bases at V and 0 bases at J, with 12 bases between. The CDR3 nucleotides are TGTGCCAGCAGCCCCCGACGGGATAGCACAGATACGCAGTATTTT. This sequence encodes CASSPRRDSTDTQYF. Full variable domain (rest looked up from reference TRBV7-2 and TRBJ2-3): GAGVSQSPSNKVTEKGKDVELRCDPISGHTALYWYRQSLGQGLEFLIYFQGNSAPDKSGLPSDRFSAERTGGSVSTLTIQRTQQEDSAVYLCASSPRRDSTDTQYFGPGTRLTVL.

The chain is built from TRBV7-2 and TRBJ1-4; tentative D call: TRBD1 (6 bases). CDR3 length: 16 residues. The germline V and J ends were trimmed by 5 bases and 11 bases, with 24 bases remaining between them. CDR1 is SGHTA, CDR2 FQGNSA, per germline. The CDR3 DNA reads TGTGCCAGCAGCCCTGGGGGGGGCTCGTGGAGAGGGAAACTGTTTTTT. Its protein is CASSPGGGSWRGKLFF.

The CDR3 bases are TGTGCCATCAGTGAGGAGCGGGGGGCAACAGATACGCAGTATTTT. Its protein is CAISEERGATDTQYF. J is TRBJ2-3 and V is TRBV10-3, with 9 bases lining up with TRBD2. The CDR3 consists of 15 residues. The V segment lost 2 bases and the J segment 3 bases; nucleotides outside the gene matches: 3. CDR1 is ENHRY, CDR2 SYGVKD, per germline.

The chain couples TRBV6-5 to TRBJ1-6; D not resolved. This CDR3 is 12 amino acids long. Germline CDR1 MNHEY, CDR2 SVGAGI. The germline V and J ends were trimmed by 6 bases and 7 bases, with 7 bases remaining between them. The CDR3 bases are TGTGCCAGCAGGAGGTCGAATTCACCCCTCCACTTT. It yields the protein CASRRSNSPLHF.

CDR3 loop: CASSKRGQNTEAFF. For the CDR3, the DNA is TGTGCCAGCAGCAAGCGGGGGCAGAACACTGAAGCTTTCTTT. The V gene is TRBV11-2, the J gene TRBJ1-1, with a tentative D call TRBD1 (6 bases). This CDR3 has 14 residues. Trimming stripped 5 bases from V and 1 base from J, with 11 bases between. The V gene's germline CDR1 is SGHAT and CDR2 FQNNGV.

The CDR3 DNA reads TGTGCCAGCAGCGTAGGCGATTCCTCTGGAAACACCATATATTTT. It yields the protein CASSVGDSSGNTIYF. This chain joins TRBV9 and TRBJ1-3; the D is unclear. Per germline, CDR1 SGDLS and CDR2 YYNGEE. There are 15 residues in the CDR3. The V gene lost 0 bases and the J gene lost 0 bases, with 7 bases spanning the gap. The complete variable domain, with remaining parts taken from reference TRBV9 and TRBJ1-3, reads DSGVTQTPKHLITATGQRVTLRCSPRSGDLSVYWYQQSLDQGLQFLIQYYNGEERAKGNILERFSAQQFPDLHSELNLSSLELGDSALYFCASSVGDSSGNTIYFGEGSWLTVV.

The chain carries TRBV10-3 and TRBJ1-2, with TRBD1 identical over 8 bases. CDR3 length: 14 residues. V lost 6 bases, J lost 8 bases, and 11 bases stayed unmatched. CDR1 is ENHRY and CDR2 is SYGVKD in the germline V gene. The CDR3 reads CAIRTGTGYEGYTF. CDR3 bases: TGTGCCATCAGGACCGGGACAGGTTACGAGGGCTACACCTTC.

This chain connects TRBV18 to TRBJ1-2; 8 bases line up with TRBD1. V was pared by 6 bases and J by 6 bases, with 9 bases of the junction left unmatched. This CDR3 is 14 amino acids long. The V gene's germline CDR1 is KGHSH and CDR2 LQKENI. CDR3 DNA: TGTGCCAGCTCCTACTCAGGGGGCGAGAATGGCTACACCTTC. This codes for CASSYSGGENGYTF.

This clone was recorded once. The chain is built from TRBV7-2 and TRBJ2-1; TRBD2 matches 10 bases. The CDR3 loop spans 16 amino acids. CDR1 and CDR2 from the germline V gene are SGHTA and FQGNSA. J was trimmed by 8 bases and V by 5 bases; bases with no gene match: 12. The CDR3 reads CASSAQAGGPSDEQFF. The CDR3 coding sequence is TGTGCCAGCAGCGCCCAAGCGGGGGGGCCATCCGATGAGCAGTTCTTC. Supplemented by reference TRBV7-2 and TRBJ2-1, the full variable domain reads GAGVSQSPSNKVTEKGKDVELRCDPISGHTALYWYRQSLGQGLEFLIYFQGNSAPDKSGLPSDRFSAERTGGSVSTLTIQRTQQEDSAVYLCASSAQAGGPSDEQFFGPGTRLTVL.

The chain combines TRBV5-1 with TRBJ1-3; D remains ambiguous. V was cut by 0 bases and J by 4 bases, with 17 bases left in between. The CDR3 runs 17 residues. From germline, CDR1 is SGHRS and CDR2 YFSETQ. The CDR3 loop is CASSLGTVVAGGNTIYF. The CDR3 DNA reads TGCGCCAGCAGCTTGGGTACAGTTGTCGCCGGCGGAAACACCATATATTTT.